This T cell receptor (beta chain) was found in a study of CD8 T cells in Susac syndrome. Trimming took 2 bases from V and 7 from J; bases not matched to a gene: 12. The CDR3 has 17 amino acids. Germline loops: CDR1 GTSNPN, CDR2 SVGIG (reference sequence). Reverse transcription of roughly 0.5 to 1 ug RNA was carried out with random hexamers. Amplification of TCR beta CDR3 by immunoSEQ multiplex PCR spanned 54 Vbeta and 13 Jbeta. From the immunoSEQ multiplex PCR reads, TCRdb called clonotypes with MiXCR, one entry per CDR3 protein. Seen here are about 170,000 distinct CDR3 sequences, roughly 92% observed once, and the top ten hold more than 0.08%. CD8+ and CD4+ blood T cells underwent TCR beta sequencing. Patients with stable or active relapsing-remitting disease, all of them treatment-naive, made up the multiple sclerosis controls.

This clonotype was sampled from a human donor with multiple sclerosis. J is TRBJ2-7 and V is TRBV30; 15 bases line up with TRBD2. Sequences were obtained from CD4+ T cells from PBMCs. The CDR3 sequence: CAWSPIRTSGRAGEQYF. In DNA form, the CDR3 reads TGTGCCTGGAGTCCAATTAGGACTAGCGGGAGGGCGGGGGAGCAGTACTTC.